Below, 31 T cell receptor beta chains from the same sample are listed, as sequenced in a study of spatial heterogeneity in lung cancer. Using its own MiXCR run on the 5' RACE reads, TCRdb lists one record per CDR3 protein. The sample lists a few thousand distinct CDR3 sequences; about 5.4% were seen once. Study conclusions and caveats: Tracking of tumor mutation counts was seen in expanded intratumoral alpha and beta TCR counts.

No cognate antigen is known for these TCRs. Time point denoted: sample taken at primary tumor resection. Sequencing was performed on lung tumor tissue, taken at surgery. The receptors derive from a female donor with early-stage non-small cell lung cancer.

This clonotype was detected a few times. J is TRBJ2-1 and V is TRBV6-2 or TRBV6-3; 7 bases line up with TRBD2. V lost 5 bases, J lost 3 bases, and 7 bases stayed unmatched. CDR3 length: 15 residues. From germline, CDR1 is MNHEY and CDR2 SVGEGT. The CDR3 bases are TGTGCCAGCAGTGGGCTAGGCGGGAGCTACAATGAGCAGTTCTTC. Encoded protein: CASSGLGGSYNEQFF.

Judged by abundance, this clonotype is medium-sized. The chain couples TRBV5-1 to TRBJ2-7; TRBD2 agrees at 8 bases. The germline V gene encodes CDR1 SGHRS and CDR2 YFSETQ. The CDR3 sequence is 15 residues long. V lost 1 base to trimming and J lost 7 bases; unmatched junction nucleotides: 10. The DNA of the CDR3 is TGCGCCAGCAGCTTGAGTTCGGGAGGGCCAAGGGAGCAGTACTTC. It encodes CASSLSSGGPREQYF.

By share of the sample, this clonotype is medium-sized (0.01 to 0.1%). This CDR3 is CASSPGLAGDPEQFF. CDR3 DNA sequence: TGTGCCAGCTCACCGGGACTAGCGGGAGACCCTGAGCAGTTCTTC. The chain employs TRBV18 and TRBJ2-1; 14 nucleotides align to TRBD2. CDR1 KGHSH and CDR2 LQKENI come from the germline V gene. V shed 3 bases, J shed 9 bases, and the junction held 4 bases outside the gene matches. This CDR3 region has 15 residues. Full variable domain (missing parts from reference TRBV18 and TRBJ2-1): NAGVMQNPRHLVRRRGQEARLRCSPMKGHSHVYWYRQLPEEGLKFMVYLQKENIIDESGMPKERFSAEFPKEGPSILRIQQVVRGDSAAYFCASSPGLAGDPEQFFGPGTRLTVL.

This clonotype was counted at least ten times. The chain employs TRBV24-1 and TRBJ2-3, with D tentatively TRBD1 or TRBD2 (5 bases each). V gave up 2 bases and J gave up 3 bases, with 5 bases separating them. Germline CDR1 is KGHDR and CDR2 is SFDVKD. This CDR3 spans 13 amino acids. The CDR3: CATSDWGTDTQYF. Written as DNA, the CDR3 is TGTGCCACCAGTGATTGGGGGACAGATACGCAGTATTTT.

This clonotype was detected ten times or more. Here the CDR3 DNA reads TGTGCCAGCAGCCATCGGACTAGCGGGAGGGCCCTGTACAATGAGCAGTTCTTC. Translating gives CASSHRTSGRALYNEQFF. This chain connects TRBV7-4 to TRBJ2-1; 15 positions agree with TRBD2. V shed 5 bases, J shed 4 bases, and the junction held 9 bases outside the gene matches. Per germline, CDR1 SGHVT and CDR2 SQSDAQ. The CDR3 length is 18 residues.

By frequency in the sample, this clonotype is large. The chain links TRBV3-1 to TRBJ2-3; D not certain. The CDR3 sequence is 14 residues long. The V gene lost 4 bases and the J gene lost 4 bases, with 12 bases spanning the gap. The germline V gene encodes CDR1 LGHDT and CDR2 YNNKEL (reference sequence). The chain's CDR3 is CASSPTLKADTQYF. In DNA, the CDR3 is TGTGCCAGCAGCCCTACCTTAAAGGCAGATACGCAGTATTTT.

Within the sample, this clonotype is medium-sized. The V call is TRBV18, the J call TRBJ2-1; D is perhaps TRBD1 (5 bases). Trimming cost V 3 bases and J 1 base, with 10 bases left between them. Germline lookup yields CDR1 KGHSH and CDR2 LQKENI. The CDR3 is made up of 15 amino acids. The chain's CDR3 is CASSPIPGSYNEQFF. The CDR3 coding sequence is TGTGCCAGCTCACCTATACCAGGGTCCTACAATGAGCAGTTCTTC. Together with reference TRBV18 and TRBJ2-1, the CDR3 gives the full variable domain: NAGVMQNPRHLVRRRGQEARLRCSPMKGHSHVYWYRQLPEEGLKFMVYLQKENIIDESGMPKERFSAEFPKEGPSILRIQQVVRGDSAAYFCASSPIPGSYNEQFFGPGTRLTVL.

By share, this clonotype ranks as medium-sized. This rearrangement joins TRBV27 to TRBJ2-7, with TRBD1 identical over 10 bases. This CDR3 has 15 residues. V was clipped by 2 bases and J by 5 bases; unmatched bases: 6. In germline, CDR1 is MNHEY, CDR2 SMNVEV (reference sequence). CDR3 DNA: TGTGCCAGCAGTTTAAGACAGGGGGCGTTCCACGAGCAGTACTTC. Protein sequence: CASSLRQGAFHEQYF.

This clonotype rates as medium-sized. CDR3 DNA sequence: TGCAGTGCTATGCTGACAGATCAAGAGACCCAGTACTTC. Encoded protein: CSAMLTDQETQYF. This sequence joins TRBV20-1 and TRBJ2-5, with a possible D match to TRBD1 (5 bases). Germline lookup yields CDR1 DFQATT and CDR2 SNEGSKA (reference sequence). CDR3 size: 13 residues. Between the trimmed V and J ends, which lost 4 bases and 2 bases, there was a span of 11 bases.

In its sample, this clonotype is medium-sized. This sequence joins TRBV28 and TRBJ2-6; D remains unclear. The germline V and J ends were trimmed by 8 bases and 0 bases, with 5 bases remaining between them. The CDR3 has 13 residues. Germline CDR1 MDHEN, CDR2 SYDVKM. The CDR3, as DNA: TGTGCCAGCGAGATCTCTGGGGCCAACGTCCTGACTTTC. This sequence encodes CASEISGANVLTF.

This clonotype is categorized as medium-sized. CDR3 coding DNA: TGTGCCAGCAGTCCCCGGGCCTCTCTAGAGGAGCAGTTCTTC. It is translated as CASSPRASLEEQFF. This chain uses TRBV28 with TRBJ2-1; D uncertain. V lost 5 bases to trimming and J lost 10 bases, with 18 bases between them. The CDR3 runs 14 residues. CDR1 is MDHEN and CDR2 is SYDVKM in the germline V gene.

Sample share makes this clonotype medium-sized (0.01 to 0.1%). The genes are TRBV5-1 and TRBJ2-6, with D perhaps TRBD1 (6 bases). Germline-derived CDR1 and CDR2 are SGHRS and YFSETQ. CDR3 length: 16 amino acids. The ends were cut back, 6 bases at V and 2 bases at J, with 15 bases in the middle. Written as DNA, the CDR3 is TGCGCCAGCAAGGGGGACCTCTTCACTGGGGCCAACGTCCTGACTTTC. It codes for CASKGDLFTGANVLTF.

This clonotype rates as medium-sized. The genes are TRBV20-1 and TRBJ2-5; weak D call: TRBD2 (5 bases). V lost 0 bases to trimming and J lost 7 bases, with 15 bases between them. The CDR3 spans 14 residues. Germline V gene data show CDR1 as DFQATT and CDR2 as SNEGSKA (reference sequence). The CDR3 DNA sequence: TGCAGTGCTAGAGATAAACTAGTCGCGGTGACCCAGTACTTC. Protein: CSARDKLVAVTQYF.

There are a few counts of this clonotype. The V and J genes are TRBV7-8 and TRBJ2-2; possibly TRBD2 for D (6 bases). Per germline, CDR1 SGHVS and CDR2 FQNEAQ. V was shortened by 6 bases and J by 4 bases, with 12 bases between the two germline ends. The CDR3 extends over 14 amino acids. CDR3 DNA: TGTGCCAGCAGACGACTAGAGGCCACCGGGGAGCTGTTTTTT. Translation gives CASRRLEATGELFF.

This clonotype is labeled as medium-sized. This chain links TRBV6-1 with TRBJ2-3, with TRBD2 identical over 8 bases. CDR1 MNHNS and CDR2 SASEGT come from the germline V gene. The CDR3 consists of 16 residues. Unmatched junction bases numbered 10, after V lost 0 bases and J lost 8 bases. CDR3 sequence (DNA): TGTGCCAGCAGTGAAGCGGTAGGACTAGCAAGAGGTACGCAGTATTTT. Protein product: CASSEAVGLARGTQYF.

This clonotype has a count of ten or more. V usage is TRBV3-1 and J usage is TRBJ2-3; 7 nucleotides agree with TRBD2. In germline, CDR1 is LGHDT, CDR2 YNNKEL (reference sequence). The junction had 6 bases not matched to a gene; V was cut back by 0 bases and J by 3 bases. The CDR3 spans 16 residues. The CDR3 region is CASSQDPSGATDTQYF. The CDR3 DNA is TGTGCCAGCAGCCAAGATCCTAGCGGAGCGACAGATACGCAGTATTTT.

By its share, this clonotype is medium-sized. This chain links TRBV30 with TRBJ2-1; 12 bases map to TRBD2. V lost 3 bases to trimming and J lost 6 bases; unmatched junction nucleotides: 3. This CDR3 comprises 14 residues. The germline V gene encodes CDR1 GTSNPN and CDR2 SVGIG (reference sequence). The CDR3 coding sequence is TGTGCCTGGAGACTAGCGGGGGGCTCCAATGAGCAGTTCTTC. Residues: CAWRLAGGSNEQFF.

This clonotype is medium-sized (0.01 to 0.1%) within its sample. V and J are TRBV6-1 and TRBJ1-2; 10 nucleotides line up with TRBD1. Per germline, CDR1 MNHNS and CDR2 SASEGT. Trimming took 7 bases from V and 7 from J; bases not matched to a gene: 9. This CDR3 is built from 14 residues. The CDR3 is CASKYRDRGFGYTF. The CDR3 DNA reads as TGTGCCAGCAAGTACCGGGACAGGGGTTTTGGCTACACCTTC.

This clonotype ranks as medium-sized. V is TRBV20-1 and J is TRBJ2-5, with D hard to call. The CDR3 spans 13 residues. V dropped 2 bases and J dropped 5 bases, with 12 bases sitting between them. Germline CDR1 reads DFQATT; CDR2 reads SNEGSKA (reference sequence). The CDR3 sequence is CSARRVSSETQYF. CDR3 nucleotides: TGCAGTGCTAGACGAGTTTCTTCCGAGACCCAGTACTTC.

This clonotype is categorized as medium-sized. This chain joins TRBV5-1 and TRBJ2-7; maybe TRBD1 (6 bases). The CDR3 length is 14 residues. Germline V gene lookup returns CDR1 SGHRS and CDR2 YFSETQ. V was trimmed by 3 bases and J by 7 bases, leaving 17 bases between them. CDR3 amino acids: CASSSAGDPWEQYF. In nucleotides, the CDR3 is TGCGCCAGCAGCTCGGCAGGGGACCCGTGGGAGCAGTACTTC.

This chain connects TRBV3-1 to TRBJ1-2; D not resolved. The CDR3 extends over 14 amino acids. The V end was cut by 4 bases, the J end by 0 bases, with 9 bases between. Germline CDR1 reads LGHDT; CDR2 reads YNNKEL (reference sequence). Here the CDR3 DNA reads TGTGCCAGCAGCCCCCGGGCCACTAACTATGGCTACACCTTC. This codes for CASSPRATNYGYTF.

In this sample, this clonotype is medium-sized. This chain joins TRBV4-1 and TRBJ2-3; D may be TRBD2 (6 bases). Germline lookup yields CDR1 MGHRA and CDR2 YSYEKL. The CDR3 sequence is 15 residues long. Trimming pared 0 bases from V and 5 bases from J, leaving 12 bases between. The CDR3 nucleotides are TGCGCCAGCAGCCAAGAGGCGGGATTAGGAGATACGCAGTATTTT. This translates into CASSQEAGLGDTQYF.

In its sample, this clonotype ranks as medium-sized. This chain joins TRBV12-3 or TRBV12-4 and TRBJ2-1; D is perhaps TRBD1 (5 bases). CDR3 length: 15 residues. Trimming left V 0 bases short and J 1 base short, with 7 bases between. The CDR3 DNA reads as TGTGCCAGCAGTTTAGCGCAGGGTTCCTACAATGAGCAGTTCTTC. Amino acids: CASSLAQGSYNEQFF.

This clonotype is medium-sized. The rearrangement joins TRBV19 to TRBJ2-1, with TRBD2 matching over 11 bases. Germline V gives CDR1 LNHDA, CDR2 SQIVND (reference sequence). The junction had 7 bases not matched to a gene; V was cut back by 5 bases and J by 4 bases. This CDR3 contains 16 residues. The CDR3 coding sequence is TGTGCCAGTAGTGAAGCCGGGACTAGCGGATACAATGAGCAGTTCTTC. This sequence encodes CASSEAGTSGYNEQFF.

Judged by abundance, this clonotype is medium-sized (0.01 to 0.1%). The rearrangement links TRBV20-1 to TRBJ2-1; the match to TRBD2 covers 16 bases. In germline, CDR1 is DFQATT, CDR2 SNEGSKA (reference sequence). The CDR3 loop spans 14 amino acids. The V segment lost 5 bases and the J segment 15 bases; nucleotides outside the gene matches: 10. CDR3 sequence (DNA): TGCAGTGCTCCGGGACTAGCGGGAGGGCCTAGACTGTTCTTC. This translates into CSAPGLAGGPRLFF.

By share, this clonotype ranks as medium-sized. The V gene is TRBV20-1, the J gene TRBJ1-4, with 7 nucleotides matching TRBD1. With V trimmed by 6 bases and J by 1 base, 17 bases remained unmatched. The CDR3 loop spans 18 amino acids. The germline V gene has CDR1 DFQATT and CDR2 SNEGSKA (reference sequence). The CDR3 region has the DNA TGCAGTGCGAACGACCGGGACAGCACCAGCCTAACTAATGAAAAACTGTTTTTT. It codes for CSANDRDSTSLTNEKLFF.

In its sample, this clonotype ranks as large. This chain uses TRBV30 with TRBJ2-7; maybe TRBD2 (5 bases). The CDR3 has 11 residues. Germline loops: CDR1 GTSNPN, CDR2 SVGIG (reference sequence). The V gene lost 5 bases and the J gene lost 6 bases, with 11 bases spanning the gap. CDR3 nucleotide sequence: TGTGCCTGGCATAGGAGCGGCGAGCAGTACTTC. It codes for CAWHRSGEQYF.

This clonotype is labeled as medium-sized (0.01 to 0.1%). This chain connects TRBV30 to TRBJ1-5; D might be TRBD1 (6 bases). The CDR3 sequence is 13 residues long. V lost 0 bases to trimming and J lost 4 bases, with 7 bases between them. CDR1 is GTSNPN, CDR2 SVGIG, per germline (reference sequence). Written as DNA, the CDR3 is TGTGCCTGGAGTGTTCAGGGGAATCAGCCCCAGCATTTT. Its translation is CAWSVQGNQPQHF. The variable domain in full, with the rest retrieved from reference TRBV30 and TRBJ1-5, is SQTIHQWPATLVQPVGSPLSLECTVEGTSNPNLYWYRQAAGRGLQLLFYSVGIGQISSEVPQNLSASRPQDRQFILSSKKLLLSDSGFYLCAWSVQGNQPQHFGDGTRLSIL.

This clonotype was seen many times. The chain couples TRBV4-3 to TRBJ2-1; TRBD1 matches 12 bases. The CDR3 sequence is 17 residues long. Germline loops: CDR1 LGHNA, CDR2 YSLEER. Unmatched junction bases numbered 13, after V lost 4 bases and J lost 9 bases. The CDR3 loop is CASSRLTSGTGGFEQFF. As DNA, the CDR3 is TGCGCCAGCAGCCGCCTCACGTCCGGGACAGGGGGCTTTGAGCAGTTCTTC.

This clonotype rates as medium-sized. The chain couples TRBV28 to TRBJ2-1, with 8 positions matching TRBD2. Germline values: CDR1 MDHEN, CDR2 SYDVKM. CDR3 length equals 11 residues. Trimming removed 6 bases from V and 9 bases from J; junction bases left unmatched: 1. In DNA, the CDR3 is TGTGCCAGCAGCCGGGGGGGTGAGCAGTTCTTC. It translates to CASSRGGEQFF.

This clonotype was picked up many times. The chain recombines TRBV5-4 with TRBJ2-2; no definite D call. The germline CDR1 and CDR2 sequences are SGHNT and YYREEE (reference sequence). With 0 bases removed from V and 4 bases from J, the gap between germline ends came to 7 bases. This CDR3 has 14 residues. CDR3 sequence (DNA): TGTGCCAGCAGCTTGGGCCAGTCCACCGGGGAGCTGTTTTTT. It yields the protein CASSLGQSTGELFF.